The 20 T cell receptor beta chains below all came from one sample that was sequenced in a study of blood T cell repertoires in COVID-19. Using immunoSEQ multiplex PCR, the repertoire was profiled, and TCRdb retains in-frame clones only, with some absent. The sample has approximately 230,000 clones, 88% seen once. Sequencing was performed on peripheral blood. The receptors were gathered from a man older than 75 with acute or convalescent COVID-19.

The rearrangement joins TRBV5-4 to TRBJ2-6, with D maybe TRBD1 (5 bases). Trimming cost V 5 bases and J 0 bases, with 24 bases left between them. The CDR3 consists of 20 residues. Germline CDR1 is SGHNT and CDR2 is YYREEE (reference sequence). The CDR3 is CASSSQGIRSSISGANVLTF. CDR3 sequence (DNA): TGTGCCAGCAGTTCGCAGGGTATTAGGTCGTCGATCTCTGGGGCCAACGTCCTGACTTTC.

V usage is TRBV6-5 and J usage is TRBJ2-1; the D gene is possibly TRBD1 (5 bases). The germline V gene encodes CDR1 MNHEY and CDR2 SVGAGI. The CDR3 contains 15 residues. With 2 bases removed from V and 1 base from J, the gap between germline ends came to 9 bases. The CDR3 reads CASSYEAGSYNEQFF. The CDR3 region has the DNA TGTGCCAGCAGTTACGAGGCAGGGTCCTACAATGAGCAGTTCTTC.

The rearrangement links TRBV3-1 (or the pseudogene TRBV3-2) to TRBJ2-7, with 12 bases fitting TRBD2. V shed 2 bases, J shed 5 bases, and the junction held 7 bases outside the gene matches. This CDR3 is 16 amino acids long. Germline V lookup: CDR1 LGHDT, CDR2 YNNKEL (reference sequence). CDR3 loop: CASSQTGTSGSNEQYF. Written as DNA, the CDR3 is TGTGCCAGCAGCCAAACGGGGACTAGCGGGTCTAACGAGCAGTACTTC.

V gene TRBV19 combines with J gene TRBJ1-1; D possibly corresponds to TRBD1 (5 bases). This CDR3 is 14 amino acids long. Looked up from germline, CDR1 is LNHDA and CDR2 is SQIVND (reference sequence). Trimming stripped 6 bases from V and 0 bases from J, with 11 bases between. This chain's CDR3 is CASSNRNLNTEAFF. The CDR3 nucleotides are TGTGCCAGTAGCAACAGGAATTTGAACACTGAAGCTTTCTTT. Combining the CDR3 with reference TRBV19 and TRBJ1-1 gives the whole variable domain DGGITQSPKYLFRKEGQNVTLSCEQNLNHDAMYWYRQDPGQGLRLIYYSQIVNDFQKGDIAEGYSVSREKKESFPLTVTSAQKNPTAFYLCASSNRNLNTEAFFGQGTRLTVV.

In its sample, this clone was seen a few times. V and J are TRBV19 and TRBJ1-3; D remains ambiguous. V shed 5 bases and J shed 0 bases, with 8 bases lying between them. Per the germline V gene, CDR1 is LNHDA and CDR2 is SQIVND (reference sequence). The CDR3 totals 14 residues. The CDR3 coding sequence is TGTGCCAGTAGTTTTGGTAGCTCTGGAAACACCATATATTTT. It specifies CASSFGSSGNTIYF.

The chain combines TRBV25-1 with TRBJ1-1; D perhaps matches TRBD1 (6 bases). This CDR3 is 15 amino acids long. V was trimmed by 10 bases and J by 3 bases, leaving 21 bases between them. Looked up from germline, CDR1 is MGHDK and CDR2 is SYGVNS. CDR3 nucleotides: TGTGCCACCAAAGAGGACAGTCCCTGGGACACTGAAGCTTTCTTT. This sequence encodes CATKEDSPWDTEAFF.

V is TRBV12-3 or TRBV12-4 and J is TRBJ1-2; tentative D call: TRBD1 (5 bases). This CDR3 has 12 residues. Trimming left V 7 bases short and J 8 bases short, with 14 bases between. The CDR3 sequence: CASTLGTVGYTF. The CDR3 DNA reads TGTGCCAGCACCCTCGGGACTGTCGGCTACACCTTC.

The chain employs TRBV5-1 and TRBJ1-6; D not resolved. Germline CDR1 is SGHRS and CDR2 is YFSETQ. The CDR3 is made up of 16 amino acids. The ends were cut back, 4 bases at V and 5 bases at J, with 16 bases in the middle. In DNA form, the CDR3 reads TGCGCCAGCAGCCGGACCCCGGGATTCGATAATTCACCCCTCCACTTT. Its protein product is CASSRTPGFDNSPLHF. Using reference TRBV5-1 and TRBJ1-6 for the parts outside the CDR3, the full variable domain is KAGVTQTPRYLIKTRGQQVTLSCSPISGHRSVSWYQQTPGQGLQFLFEYFSETQRNKGNFPGRFSGRQFSNSRSEMNVSTLELGDSALYLCASSRTPGFDNSPLHFGNGTRLTVT.

The genes are TRBV19 and TRBJ2-3; TRBD1 is a possible D gene (7 bases). CDR3 length equals 16 residues. V was cut by 3 bases and J by 8 bases, with 21 bases left in between. In germline, CDR1 is LNHDA, CDR2 SQIVND (reference sequence). The CDR3 DNA reads TGTGCCAGTAGTATTATCTACAGGGGAGGAGGTGGTACGCAGTATTTT. Encoded protein: CASSIIYRGGGGTQYF.

V is TRBV9 and J is TRBJ1-2, with no clear D. CDR1 and CDR2 (germline): SGDLS, YYNGEE. The CDR3 is 13 amino acids. V was cut by 1 base and J by 1 base, with 5 bases left in between. In DNA form, the CDR3 reads TGTGCCAGCAGCGTACGAGTTAACTATGGCTACACCTTC. It specifies CASSVRVNYGYTF. Filled out from reference TRBV9 and TRBJ1-2, the complete variable domain reads DSGVTQTPKHLITATGQRVTLRCSPRSGDLSVYWYQQSLDQGLQFLIQYYNGEERAKGNILERFSAQQFPDLHSELNLSSLELGDSALYFCASSVRVNYGYTFGSGTRLTVV.

The chain combines TRBV21-1 with TRBJ1-5. TRBV21-1 is shown as a pseudogene. The CDR3 is made up of 15 amino acids. In nucleotides, the CDR3 is TGTGCCAGCAGCAATCGTCGGGTCGGGAATCAGCCCCAGCATTTT. Translated: CASSNRRVGNQPQHF.

CDR3 sequence: CASSYSGRVYEQYF. The DNA for the CDR3 is TGTGCCAGTAGTTATAGCGGGAGAGTCTACGAGCAGTACTTC. V gene TRBV19 combines with J gene TRBJ2-7; TRBD2 agrees at 9 bases. After removal of 5 bases from V and 3 bases from J, the junction contained 5 bases not matched to a gene. CDR1 is LNHDA and CDR2 is SQIVND in the germline V gene (reference sequence). The CDR3 is 14 amino acids.

The chain uses TRBV27 and TRBJ2-7, with 7 nucleotides matching TRBD1. The CDR3 loop spans 13 amino acids. Trimming removed 6 bases from V and 3 bases from J; junction bases left unmatched: 5. CDR1 MNHEY and CDR2 SMNVEV come from the germline V gene (reference sequence). The CDR3 loop reads CASRTGISYEQYF. The DNA for the CDR3 is TGTGCCAGCAGGACAGGGATCAGCTACGAGCAGTACTTC.

There are a few counts of this clone. This chain joins TRBV6-1 and TRBJ2-7; tentative D call: TRBD1 (5 bases). Trimming cost V 1 base and J 4 bases, with 8 bases left between them. The CDR3 has 13 residues. Germline V CDR1 and CDR2: MNHNS, SASEGT. Here the CDR3 reads CASSEDRRYEQYF. In DNA form, the CDR3 reads TGTGCCAGCAGTGAAGACAGGCGATACGAGCAGTACTTC.

The chain uses TRBV28 and TRBJ1-2; tentative D call: TRBD1 (6 bases). Trimming stripped 7 bases from V and 4 bases from J, with 16 bases between. Germline V gives CDR1 MDHEN, CDR2 SYDVKM. This CDR3 region has 14 residues. CDR3 sequence reads: CASTTRGLVYGYTF. DNA for the CDR3: TGTGCCAGCACAACCAGGGGATTGGTCTATGGCTACACCTTC.

The rearrangement links TRBV5-4 to TRBJ2-2; 8 nucleotides match TRBD2. The CDR3 totals 17 residues. Germline V gives CDR1 SGHNT, CDR2 YYREEE (reference sequence). The junction had 9 bases not matched to a gene; V was cut back by 0 bases and J by 5 bases. CDR3 nucleotide sequence: TGTGCCAGCAGCTTGGCCAAGGTAGCGGGAATGACCGGGGAGCTGTTTTTT. This sequence encodes CASSLAKVAGMTGELFF.

V gene TRBV2 combines with J gene TRBJ2-5; 7 bases map to TRBD2. Germline lookup yields CDR1 SNHLY and CDR2 FYNNEI. The CDR3 is made up of 14 amino acids. Here the CDR3 DNA reads TGTGGGATTGGCGGGAGCCTTTTCCAAGAGACCCAGTACTTC. Protein product: CGIGGSLFQETQYF.

This chain uses TRBV18 with TRBJ2-1; 16 bases line up with TRBD2. Per germline, CDR1 KGHSH and CDR2 LQKENI. The V and J ends lost 4 bases and 7 bases, in that order; junction bases with no gene match: 7. This CDR3 region has 17 residues. CDR3 region: CASSRSGTSGGANEQFF. CDR3 bases: TGTGCCAGCTCACGCTCCGGGACTAGCGGGGGGGCGAATGAGCAGTTCTTC.

Of note for this clone: Other DNA sequences from this sample encode an identical CDR3 as well. The V and J genes are TRBV7-2 and TRBJ1-2, with TRBD1 identical over 9 bases. Germline trimming cut 5 bases from V and 2 bases from J; bases unmatched to any gene: 3. This CDR3 has 14 residues. Germline CDR1 reads SGHTA; CDR2 reads FQGNSA. The CDR3 spells CASSPGQGNYGYTF. The CDR3 region has the DNA TGTGCCAGCAGCCCTGGACAGGGGAACTATGGCTACACCTTC.

The J gene is TRBJ2-3, the V gene TRBV19; TRBD2 matches 8 bases. The CDR3 is made up of 15 amino acids. Trimming at V came to 6 bases and at J to 5 bases, leaving 10 bases not matched to a gene. CDR1 is LNHDA and CDR2 is SQIVND in the germline V gene (reference sequence). As DNA, the CDR3 is TGTGCCAGTAGGCGAGCGGGAGCAATTGGAGATACGCAGTATTTT. Encoded protein: CASRRAGAIGDTQYF.